This is a list of T cell receptor beta chains from one sample in a study of T cell changes during pregnancy in multiple sclerosis. Only in-frame clones appear in the TCRdb table, and some are missing; sequencing was by immunoSEQ multiplex PCR. Of 65,000 or so clones in the sample, about 90% were seen once. This material consisted of peripheral blood, taken in the second trimester of pregnancy. Every receptor here comes from a female donor in good health, enrolled as a control in a pregnancy study. Each CDR3 is given with its conserved first and last residue. A D gene is named only where the DNA matches it firmly. Not all rows give a size; the values are once, few, many and, for expanded clones, a class.

D,J,V,size,CDR3,DNA
-,TRBJ2-6,TRBV18,-,CASSRYRDGANVLTF,TGTGCCAGCTCACGGTACAGGGATGGGGCCAACGTCCTGACTTTC
-,TRBJ2-1,TRBV9,-,CASSPTGYNEQFF,TGTGCCAGCAGCCCTACAGGGTACAATGAGCAGTTCTTC
-,TRBJ2-1,TRBV27,few,CASSLRGVYNEQFF,TGTGCCAGCAGTTTACGGGGTGTTTACAATGAGCAGTTCTTC
-,TRBJ1-6,TRBV15,-,CATRSRVSYNSPLHF,TGTGCCACCCGAAGCAGGGTCTCCTATAATTCACCCCTCCACTTT
-,TRBJ2-7,TRBV29-1,-,CSVESPSGTPQYEQYF,TGCAGCGTTGAATCGCCCTCCGGGACACCTCAATACGAGCAGTACTTC
TRBD2,TRBJ2-1,TRBV27,-,CASSSKGLAGPGFF,TGTGCCAGCAGTTCAAAGGGACTAGCGGGTCCAGGGTTCTTC
-,TRBJ2-3,TRBV10-3,-,CALKGAFSTDTQYF,TGTGCCCTTAAAGGGGCCTTTAGCACAGATACGCAGTATTTT
TRBD1,TRBJ2-1,TRBV9,once,CASSVVSGGLF,TGTGCCAGCAGCGTAGTGTCAGGGGGCCTCTTC
TRBD1,TRBJ2-7,TRBV4-1,-,CASSQDGQGADEQYF,TGCGCCAGCAGCCAAGATGGGCAGGGGGCGGACGAGCAGTACTTC
TRBD1,TRBJ1-2,TRBV6-1,once,CASSAMTGDSYGYTF,TGTGCCAGCAGTGCGATGACAGGGGATTCCTATGGCTACACCTTC
TRBD1,TRBJ1-5,TRBV18,-,CASSPTQGHGQPQHF,TGTGCCAGCTCACCAACACAGGGGCACGGTCAGCCCCAGCATTTT
TRBD2,TRBJ2-1,TRBV5-1,-,CASSSGLAYNEQFF,TGCGCCAGCAGCTCGGGACTAGCCTACAATGAGCAGTTCTTC
TRBD1,TRBJ1-3,TRBV6-5,-,CASSYSTGDGNTIYF,TGTGCCAGCAGTTATTCGACAGGGGATGGAAACACCATATATTTT
TRBD1,TRBJ1-2,TRBV28,-,CASSFAGTGGLIYGYTF,TGTGCCAGCAGTTTTGCGGGGACAGGGGGCCTTATCTATGGCTACACCTTC
TRBD2,TRBJ2-7,TRBV18,-,CASSPPHLAGGYEQYF,TGTGCCAGCTCACCACCGCACCTAGCGGGAGGTTACGAGCAGTACTTC
-,TRBJ1-1,TRBV30,-,CAWSDGPEGTEAFF,TGTGCCTGGAGTGACGGACCCGAGGGCACTGAAGCTTTCTTT
TRBD1,TRBJ2-5,TRBV14,-,CASSHSNRGEQETQYF,TGTGCCAGCAGCCACAGCAACAGGGGGGAACAAGAGACCCAGTACTTC
-,TRBJ2-1,TRBV30,-,CAWSVDLSEQFF,TGTGCCTGGAGTGTAGACTTGTCTGAGCAGTTCTTC
-,TRBJ2-3,TRBV2,once,CASFMPSATDTQYF,TGTGCCAGCTTCATGCCTAGCGCCACAGATACGCAGTATTTT
TRBD1,TRBJ1-2,TRBV5-1,-,CASQGARGYTF,TGCGCCAGTCAGGGGGCGCGTGGCTACACCTTC
TRBD2,TRBJ2-7,TRBV5-1,-,CASSPGTSSYEQYF,TGCGCCAGCAGCCCGGGGACTAGCTCCTACGAGCAGTACTTC
-,TRBJ2-3,TRBV7-9,-,CASSLGFAYTQYF,TGTGCCAGCAGCTTAGGATTCGCGTATACGCAGTATTTT
TRBD2,TRBJ2-7,TRBV6-1,-,CASSDGTSGRYEQYF,TGTGCCAGCAGTGACGGGACTAGCGGGAGATACGAGCAGTACTTC
-,TRBJ1-2,TRBV21-1,-,CASSSRQGAWGYTF,TGTGCCAGCAGCTCCCGACAGGGGGCGTGGGGCTACACCTTC
-,TRBJ1-1,TRBV5-1,once,CASTRGMNTEAFF,TGCGCCAGCACCAGAGGGATGAACACTGAAGCTTTCTTT
TRBD1,TRBJ1-2,TRBV2,-,CASTLMTGGASYGYTF,TGTGCCAGCACCCTGATGACAGGGGGCGCATCGTACGGCTACACCTTC
-,TRBJ2-1,TRBV6-4,-,CASSETHGGYNEQFF,TGTGCCAGCAGTGAAACTCACGGGGGCTACAATGAGCAGTTCTTC
TRBD2,TRBJ2-7,TRBV7-9,-,CASSRTSGRNEQYF,TGTGCCAGCAGCCGGACTAGCGGGAGGAACGAGCAGTACTTC